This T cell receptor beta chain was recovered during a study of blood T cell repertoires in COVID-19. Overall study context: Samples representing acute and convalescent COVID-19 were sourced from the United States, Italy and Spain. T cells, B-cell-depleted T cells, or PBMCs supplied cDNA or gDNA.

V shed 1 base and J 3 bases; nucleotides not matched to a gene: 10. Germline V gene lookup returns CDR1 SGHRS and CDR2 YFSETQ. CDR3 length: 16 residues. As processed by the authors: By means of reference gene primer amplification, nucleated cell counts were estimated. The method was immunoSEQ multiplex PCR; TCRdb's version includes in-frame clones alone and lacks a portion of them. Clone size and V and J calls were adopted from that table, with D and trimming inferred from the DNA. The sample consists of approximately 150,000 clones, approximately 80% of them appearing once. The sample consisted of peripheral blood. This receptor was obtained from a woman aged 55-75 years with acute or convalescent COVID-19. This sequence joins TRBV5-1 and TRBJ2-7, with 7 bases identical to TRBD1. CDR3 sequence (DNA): TGCGCCAGCAGCTTGTTGGTAGGACAGGCCAACTACGAGCAGTACTTC. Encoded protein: CASSLLVGQANYEQYF. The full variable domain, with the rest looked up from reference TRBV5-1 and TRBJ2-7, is KAGVTQTPRYLIKTRGQQVTLSCSPISGHRSVSWYQQTPGQGLQFLFEYFSETQRNKGNFPGRFSGRQFSNSRSEMNVSTLELGDSALYLCASSLLVGQANYEQYFGPGTRLTVT.